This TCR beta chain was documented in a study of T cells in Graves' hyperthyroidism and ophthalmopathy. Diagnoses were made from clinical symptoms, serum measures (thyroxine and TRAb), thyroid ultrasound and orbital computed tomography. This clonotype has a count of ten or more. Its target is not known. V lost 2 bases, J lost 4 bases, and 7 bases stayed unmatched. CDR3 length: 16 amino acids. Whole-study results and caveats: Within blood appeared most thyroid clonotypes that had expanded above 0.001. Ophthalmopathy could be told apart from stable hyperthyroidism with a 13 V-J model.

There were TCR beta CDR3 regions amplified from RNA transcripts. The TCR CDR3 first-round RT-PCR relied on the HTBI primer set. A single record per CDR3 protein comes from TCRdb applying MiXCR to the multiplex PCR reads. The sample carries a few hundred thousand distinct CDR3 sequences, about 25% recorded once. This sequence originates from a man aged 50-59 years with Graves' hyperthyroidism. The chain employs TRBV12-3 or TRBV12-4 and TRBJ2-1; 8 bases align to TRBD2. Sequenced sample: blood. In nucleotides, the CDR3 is TGTGCCAGCAGTTTATCGCCGGGGGGGCCATACAATGAGCAGTTCTTC. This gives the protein CASSLSPGGPYNEQFF.